These 12 T cell receptor beta chains originate from one sample sequenced in a study of cytomegalovirus exposure and HLA in healthy donors (dated by TCRdb to 2015 to 2018). Library construction relied on the immunoSEQ multiplex PCR assay. The multiplex PCR relied on a mix of 60 forward primers for TCR Vbeta segments and 13 reverse primers for TCR Jbeta segments. What TCRdb holds here is the immuneACCESS table cut down to in-frame rearrangements. Part of the clones is not present; checked against another copy, under half of the missing clones reflect an unresolved V gene, and the others are unexplained. In this sample the table shows fewer than 200,000 clones, 75% to 85% of which occur a single time. The ten largest clones represent 2.2% of the sample. The sequencing input was PBMCs. These receptors originate from a woman under 40 in good health and CMV-seronegative.

The chain couples TRBV11-2 to TRBJ2-5, with 8 bases matching TRBD2. J gave up 1 base and V 5 bases, and 9 bases lay outside the gene matches. The CDR3 is 16 residues long. Germline V CDR1 and CDR2: SGHAT, FQNNGV. Here the CDR3 DNA reads TGTGCCAGCAGCCTTCAACTGGGACTAGGCCAAGAGACCCAGTACTTC. Encoded protein: CASSLQLGLGQETQYF. Full variable domain (outside the CDR3, taken from reference TRBV11-2 and TRBJ2-5): EAGVAQSPRYKIIEKRQSVAFWCNPISGHATLYWYQQILGQGPKLLIQFQNNGVVDDSQLPKDRFSAERLKGVDSTLKIQPAKLEDSAVYLCASSLQLGLGQETQYFGPGTRLLVL.

J is TRBJ2-7 and V is TRBV13; a possible D gene is TRBD2 (6 bases). This CDR3 has 14 amino acids. V was trimmed by 3 bases and J by 2 bases, leaving 11 bases between them. Looked up from germline, CDR1 is PRHDT and CDR2 is FYEKMQ (reference sequence). This CDR3 reads CASSFLASAYEQYF. Written as DNA, the CDR3 is TGTGCCAGCAGCTTCCTAGCGTCGGCCTACGAGCAGTACTTC. The full variable domain, rest sourced from reference TRBV13 and TRBJ2-7, is AAGVIQSPRHLIKEKRETATLKCYPIPRHDTVYWYQQGPGQDPQFLISFYEKMQSDKGSIPDRFSAQQFSDYHSELNMSSLELGDSALYFCASSFLASAYEQYFGPGTRLTVT.

The rearrangement links TRBV10-3 to TRBJ2-7; D gene unclear. Germline loops: CDR1 ENHRY, CDR2 SYGVKD. V lost 7 bases, J lost 3 bases, and 10 bases lay in between. The length of the CDR3 is 12 residues. CDR3 sequence: CAIKGQDYEQYF. DNA for the CDR3: TGTGCCATCAAAGGTCAGGACTACGAGCAGTACTTC.

The chain is built from TRBV28 and TRBJ1-3, with a possible D match to TRBD1 (5 bases). The V end lost 7 bases, the J end lost 3 bases, and 19 bases lay between the germline ends. This CDR3 has 16 residues. CDR1 is MDHEN, CDR2 SYDVKM, per germline. This chain's CDR3 is CASIPGRGGYGNTIYF. The CDR3 region has the DNA TGTGCCAGCATACCGGGTCGCGGGGGGTATGGAAACACCATATATTTT.

This sequence joins TRBV5-4 and TRBJ2-1; D gene unclear. Germline loops: CDR1 SGHNT, CDR2 YYREEE (reference sequence). The CDR3 totals 16 residues. Trimming left V 1 base short and J 1 base short, with 12 bases between. The CDR3 sequence: CASSLHQAMSYNEQFF. For the CDR3, the DNA is TGTGCCAGCAGCTTGCATCAGGCGATGTCCTACAATGAGCAGTTCTTC.

The gene calls are TRBV5-5 and TRBJ2-1, with 9 bases that match TRBD1. Germline V CDR1 and CDR2: SGHKS, YYEKEE (reference sequence). The CDR3 runs 16 residues. Trimming at V came to 4 bases and at J to 4 bases, leaving 9 bases not matched to a gene. DNA for the CDR3: TGTGCCAGCAGCACAAGGACAGGGGAAACATACAATGAGCAGTTCTTC. Its translation is CASSTRTGETYNEQFF.

The chain recombines TRBV7-9 with TRBJ1-4; possible D gene TRBD1, 5 bases. This CDR3 contains 15 residues. Germline V gene data show CDR1 as SEHNR and CDR2 as FQNEAQ (reference sequence). V gave up 4 bases and J gave up 5 bases, with 14 bases separating them. In DNA form, the CDR3 reads TGTGCCAGCAGCTCCGGGACGGACTACAATGAAAAACTGTTTTTT. Translation gives CASSSGTDYNEKLFF. Based on the CDR3 plus reference TRBV7-9 and TRBJ1-4, the full variable domain is DTGVSQNPRHKITKRGQNVTFRCDPISEHNRLYWYRQTLGQGPEFLTYFQNEAQLEKSRLLSDRFSAERPKGSFSTLEIQRTEQGDSAMYLCASSSGTDYNEKLFFGSGTQLSVL.

The gene calls are TRBV28 and TRBJ2-7; TRBD1 matches at 9 bases. CDR1 and CDR2 from the germline V gene are MDHEN and SYDVKM. The CDR3 totals 15 residues. J was trimmed by 6 bases and V by 5 bases; bases with no gene match: 11. CDR3 region: CASSPGGTGTGEQYF. The CDR3 coding sequence is TGTGCCAGCAGTCCTGGCGGGACAGGGACGGGCGAGCAGTACTTC.

This clone was counted between two and nine times. V gene TRBV25-1 combines with J gene TRBJ1-1, with D possibly TRBD1 on 5 matching bases. V was shortened by 2 bases and J by 4 bases, with 14 bases between the two germline ends. The germline V gene has CDR1 MGHDK and CDR2 SYGVNS. The CDR3 has 15 amino acids. As DNA, the CDR3 is TGTGCCAGCAGTGAACTGGGGCACGTGGGCACTGAAGCTTTCTTT. Translation gives CASSELGHVGTEAFF.

The V gene is TRBV4-1, the J gene TRBJ2-1; 8 bases match TRBD2. The V gene end was trimmed by 0 bases and the J gene end by 0 bases; junction bases not matched to a gene: 4. CDR1 is MGHRA, CDR2 YSYEKL, per germline. The CDR3 is 17 amino acids. CDR3 sequence: CASSQDAGGVSYNEQFF. The CDR3 DNA sequence: TGCGCCAGCAGCCAAGACGCCGGGGGGGTCTCCTACAATGAGCAGTTCTTC.

CDR3 bases: TGTGCCACCAGCACTAGACAGGGTCTGAACACTGAAGCTTTCTTT. Its translation is CATSTRQGLNTEAFF. The V call is TRBV15, the J call TRBJ1-1, with TRBD1 matching 7 bases. CDR3 length: 15 residues. Trimming removed 4 bases from V and 0 bases from J; junction bases left unmatched: 5. Germline CDR1 reads LNHNV; CDR2 reads YYDKDF (reference sequence).

The chain recombines TRBV4-1 with TRBJ2-5; the match to TRBD2 covers 11 bases. V shed 2 bases and J 3 bases; nucleotides not matched to a gene: 2. CDR3 length equals 15 residues. Germline CDR1 is MGHRA and CDR2 is YSYEKL. In nucleotides, the CDR3 is TGCGCCAGCAGCCAAATGACTAGCGGGAAAGAGACCCAGTACTTC. Amino acids: CASSQMTSGKETQYF.